A selection of T cell receptor beta chains follows, all from one sample in a study of human T cells and chemical hapten exposure. TCRdb fed the RACE reads into MiXCR, producing one record per CDR3 protein. The table lists about 54,000 distinct CDR3 sequences, around 9.4% of them singletons, with over 1.5% in the top ten. The specimen comprised whole blood, sampled in connection with sensitization to the hapten diphenylcyclopropenone (DPC). These receptors all stem from a woman between 45 and 60 years old with alopecia areata. Some clones in this sample may be carry-over from other donors' samples. Both conserved end residues are part of each CDR3. Fields, in order: clone size, D gene, J gene, V gene, CDR3 DNA, CDR3 protein. The D gene is left open where the match is weak. Part of the rows lack a size; the others show once, few, many or a class for expanded clones.

>many|.|TRBJ1-5|TRBV20-1
TGCAGTGCTTCCAACGGGCAGTTCAATCAGCCCCAGCATTTT
CSASNGQFNQPQHF
>.|.|TRBJ2-7|TRBV28
TGTGCCAGCAGTTTAGGACCAGAGAGGCGGGATGCCAAGCAGTACTTC
CASSLGPERRDAKQYF
>.|.|TRBJ2-2|TRBV6-5
TGTGCCAGCAGCTCCTGGGTGGGCGGGGAGCTGTTTTTT
CASSSWVGGELFF
>.|.|TRBJ1-5|TRBV7-2
TGTGCCAGCAGCCCACAGGACAGACAGCCCCAGCATTTT
CASSPQDRQPQHF
>.|.|TRBJ1-2|TRBV7-9
TGTGCCAGCAGCTTGTTTGCGGGGTATGGCTACACCTTC
CASSLFAGYGYTF
>.|.|TRBJ2-5|TRBV23-1
TGCGCCAGCAGTCATACCGCCGGACAGCCCGAAGAGACCCAGTACTTC
CASSHTAGQPEETQYF
>.|.|TRBJ2-3|TRBV3-1
TGTGCCAGCAGCCAAGGGACCTCTCCAGGAGATACGCAGTATTTT
CASSQGTSPGDTQYF
>many|.|TRBJ1-3|TRBV9
TGTGCCAGCAGCGGAGGACATCTCTCTGGAAACACCATATATTTT
CASSGGHLSGNTIYF
>few|.|TRBJ2-5|TRBV9
TGTGCCAGCAGCCCGACAGGGAGGAAGGTGTACTTC
CASSPTGRKVYF
>.|.|TRBJ2-3|TRBV6-6
TGTGCCAGCAGTTACCAGGGTTATACGCAGTATTTT
CASSYQGYTQYF
>few|.|TRBJ1-5|TRBV7-2
TGTGCCAGCAGCTCTTCGCCGGGTCAGCCCCAGCATTTT
CASSSSPGQPQHF
>few|.|TRBJ2-1|TRBV29-1
TGCAGCGTTGCCCAGCAGGGGATTCGGAATGAGCAGTTCTTC
CSVAQQGIRNEQFF
>many|TRBD1|TRBJ2-2|TRBV3-1
TGTGCCAGCAGCAAATCGGACAGGGTTATCGGGGAGCTGTTTTTT
CASSKSDRVIGELFF
>few|.|TRBJ1-5|TRBV5-5
TGTGCCAGCAGCTCGGGTGATGGGGGGAATCAGCCCCAGCATTTT
CASSSGDGGNQPQHF
>.|.|TRBJ1-2|TRBV7-2
TGTGCCAGCAGCTTAGCGAGCAGAAACTATGGCTACACCTTC
CASSLASRNYGYTF
>many|.|TRBJ1-1|TRBV3-1
TGTGCCAGCAGCCAGGGGAACACTGAAGCTTTCTTT
CASSQGNTEAFF
>many|.|TRBJ1-1|TRBV7-9
TGTGCCAGCAGTTCGCCAGGGTCCACTGAAGCTTTCTTT
CASSSPGSTEAFF
>many|TRBD1|TRBJ1-1|TRBV29-1
TGCAGCGTCGGACAGGGTAACACTGAAGCTTTCTTT
CSVGQGNTEAFF
>.|.|TRBJ1-4|TRBV7-2
TGTGCCAGCAGCTTAGACTTTGCGGGGAATGAAAAACTGTTTTTT
CASSLDFAGNEKLFF
>.|.|TRBJ1-2|TRBV4-2
TGTGCCTGCAGCCAAGTTACCGCCAAGACGCGACTATCTTATGGCTACACCTTC
CACSQVTAKTRLSYGYTF
>few|.|TRBJ1-6|TRBV7-9
TGTGCCAGCAGGACCGACGGTCGTGGGCGAGACAGTAATTCACCCCTCCACTTT
CASRTDGRGRDSNSPLHF
>.|.|TRBJ1-1|TRBV5-8
TGTGCCAGCAGCTTGTTTCCGAGCACTGAAGCTTTCTTT
CASSLFPSTEAFF
>.|.|TRBJ2-2|TRBV28
TGTGCCAGCGGGGGTCCGAACACCGGGGAGCTGTTTTTT
CASGGPNTGELFF
>.|.|TRBJ2-4|TRBV7-8
TGTGCCAGCAGCTTAGCGCGGGGCGGGGGCATGGCCAAAAACATTCAGTACTTC
CASSLARGGGMAKNIQYF
>.|.|TRBJ2-5|TRBV28
TGTGCCAGCAGTTTGAAGTTTGGGCAGGCGGGGACCCAGTACTTC
CASSLKFGQAGTQYF
>.|.|TRBJ2-1|TRBV20-1
TGCAGTGGGGGGAGTAACCACAATGAGCAGTTCTTC
CSGGSNHNEQFF
>few|TRBD1|TRBJ1-1|TRBV12-3/TRBV12-4
TGTGCCAGCTTCGCTGGGACAGGGGTTCCTGAAGCTTTCTTT
CASFAGTGVPEAFF
>few|.|TRBJ1-5|TRBV5-1
TGCGCCAGCAGCTTGGGGTGGGATCAGCCCCAGCATTTT
CASSLGWDQPQHF
>.|.|TRBJ2-5|TRBV28
TGTGCCAGCAGTTCAGCAGCCGCCATCCAAGAGACCCAGTACTTC
CASSSAAAIQETQYF
>.|.|TRBJ2-7|TRBV12-3/TRBV12-4
TGTGCCAGCAGTTCACGGTTGGGGTCCTACGAGCAGTACTTC
CASSSRLGSYEQYF
>few|TRBD2|TRBJ2-3|TRBV27
TGTGCCAGCAGTTCCCGCCTTGCGGGAGGCACAGATACGCAGTATTTT
CASSSRLAGGTDTQYF
>many|.|TRBJ1-3|TRBV21-1
TGTGCCAGCAGCAAACGGGAGGGACACTTCGGAAACACCATATATTTT
CASSKREGHFGNTIYF
>many|.|TRBJ2-1|TRBV6-6
TGTGCCAGCAGTTACCACCGCGGGGACAATGAGCAGTTCTTC
CASSYHRGDNEQFF
>.|TRBD1|TRBJ1-2|TRBV18
TGTGCCAGCTCACCACGGCAGGGGGGAACTAACTATGGCTACACCTTC
CASSPRQGGTNYGYTF
>few|TRBD1|TRBJ2-7|TRBV20-1
TGCAGTGCCAAGCCCCAGAGACAGGGCCGAGGAGGGCAGTACTTC
CSAKPQRQGRGGQYF
>.|.|TRBJ1-1|TRBV4-1
TGCGCCAGCAGCCAAGTCTCGAGCGGGGACACTGAAGCTTTCTTT
CASSQVSSGDTEAFF
>.|.|TRBJ1-4|TRBV28
TGTGCCAGCGCAAGACAGGCCAATGAAAAACTGTTTTTT
CASARQANEKLFF
>.|TRBD2|TRBJ2-3|TRBV5-1
TGCGCCAGCAGCTTGATAGCGGGGGCCACAGATACGCAGTATTTT
CASSLIAGATDTQYF
>.|.|TRBJ2-2|TRBV11-1
TGTGCCAGCAGCTTCCCCGGAACCGGGGAGCTGTTTTTT
CASSFPGTGELFF
>.|TRBD2|TRBJ2-3|TRBV6-2/TRBV6-3
TGTGCCAGCAGTTCCGGACTAGATTCAGATACGCAGTATTTT
CASSSGLDSDTQYF
>few|.|TRBJ2-1|TRBV27
TGTGCCAGCAGTTTATCGCGGTGGCAGGTTAGCAATGAGCAGTTCTTC
CASSLSRWQVSNEQFF
>once|.|TRBJ1-5|TRBV28
TGTGCCAGCACCCCGTGGGATAGCAATCAGCCCCAGCATTTT
CASTPWDSNQPQHF
>few|TRBD1|TRBJ1-2|TRBV28
TGTGCCAGCAGGACCCCGACAGGGGTCTCCTATGGCTACACCTTC
CASRTPTGVSYGYTF
>many|.|TRBJ2-7|TRBV28
TGTGCCAGCAGTTCCCCCGGAGCGGCCACCTACGAGCAGTACTTC
CASSSPGAATYEQYF
>.|.|TRBJ2-2|TRBV6-1
TGTGCCAGCCTTCGTTCCGGCGGGCGCTCCGGTCCCGGGGAGCTGTTTTTT
CASLRSGGRSGPGELFF
>few|TRBD2|TRBJ2-2|TRBV20-1
TGCAGTGCTAGTCAGGGACTAGCTTCAGGGGAGCTGTTTTTT
CSASQGLASGELFF
>many|.|TRBJ2-1|TRBV9
TGTGCCAGCAGCGTAGGTCTCGGTAATGAGCAGTTCTTC
CASSVGLGNEQFF
>few|.|TRBJ2-6|TRBV6-2/TRBV6-3
TGTGCCAGCAGTCCTCCAGGGTCTGGGGCCAACGTCCTGACTTTC
CASSPPGSGANVLTF
>many|.|TRBJ2-3|TRBV6-6
TGTGCCAGCAGTTACTGGTCAGAGGAAACAGATACGCAGTATTTT
CASSYWSEETDTQYF
>many|.|TRBJ2-2|TRBV19
TGTGCCAGTAGTATAGCCGGGGTCGGGCGCGGGGAGCTGTTTTTT
CASSIAGVGRGELFF